The sequence of this T cell receptor (beta chain) was determined in a study of T cells in localized non-small cell lung cancer. Study results and caveats: Longer overall survival associated with higher blood T cell density; shorter survival with higher adjacent-lung clonality. The study found T cell clonality highest in uninvolved adjacent lung, above tumor. Adjacent lung had a median about 60 of the 100 largest tumor clones.

Turning to this clone: Its antigen is as yet unknown.

V lost 5 bases and J lost 7, with 9 bases in between. CDR3 length equals 12 residues. The germline V gene has CDR1 SEHNR and CDR2 FQNEAQ (reference sequence). Data came from immunoSEQ multiplex PCR; TCRdb stores just in-frame clones and leaves some out. The table has almost 40,000 clones, 70% to 80% seen once; the top ten hold 30% to 35%. The chain uses TRBV7-9 and TRBJ2-1, with TRBD2 as a possible D gene (6 bases). Sequencing was performed on PBMCs, taken before any cancer treatment. This TCR derives from a woman between 35 and 75 years old with stage II squamous cell lung carcinoma. The CDR3 DNA reads TGTGCCAGCAGCCTTGGGAGGAATGAGCAGTTCTTC. Amino acid sequence: CASSLGRNEQFF.